This T cell receptor (beta chain) comes out of a study of vaccination and CD4 T cells after COVID-19 (dated by TCRdb to 2022 to 2024). Some background on the complete study: Six males and four females were included in the convalescent cohort, with two Hispanic individuals, seven Caucasians, two Asians and one multiracial person represented. Each participant got two doses of either the Pfizer-BioNTech BNT162b2 vaccine (n=8) or the Moderna mRNA-1273 vaccine (n=2). Post-COVID blood samples were collected from convalescent patients a median of roughly 100 days after diagnosis, with a range of roughly 35 to 170 days. Post-vaccine blood samples were taken a median of roughly 75 days after the second vaccine dose, with a range of about 14 to 241 days. Overlapping spike peptide pools from SARS-CoV-2 and from the common cold coronaviruses HCoV-NL63, HCoV-OC43 and HCoV-229E were used as culture stimuli. As controls, cultures received a CEFX viral epitope pool (the positive control), an HIV-1 Nef peptide pool (the negative control), or no peptide at all. In under 13 COVID-19 convalescent patients and a handful of infection-naive healthy vaccine recipients, researchers compared the spike-specific CD4+ TCR repertoire from before mRNA vaccination with the repertoire from after. Points the paper makes about the study in general: Only a relatively small number of convalescent patients were included in the study, and early timepoints following natural infection were not analyzed. An increase in the median number of SARS-CoV-2-reactive clonotypes from approximately 20 after infection to roughly 36 after vaccination was observed, but the change was not found to be significant. In convalescent patients, nearly all vaccine-specific clones (304 of 307) were found to be mono-reactive for SARS-CoV-2 spike rather than cross-reactive with common cold coronaviruses. In convalescent patients, a median around 83% of post-vaccine SARS-CoV-2-reactive clones were detected only after vaccination, and vaccine-specific priming was suggested by this finding.

The CDR3 numbers 16 residues from cysteine through phenylalanine. Kept here is only the CDR3 DNA, which spans 48 bases and is read in frame from base 1. A distance of 12 bases separates the germline ends of V and J, which lose 0 bases and 2 bases respectively. Library generation was performed with PCR. DNA from cultured CD4+ T cells underwent TCR sequencing with the Oncomine TCR Beta short-read assay at the Johns Hopkins FTIC core. Genomic DNA was extracted from the cultured CD4+ T cells with the QIAamp micro DNA kit. Oncomine TCR Beta libraries made from cultured CD4+ T cells were pooled using unique dual indexes and sequenced on an Illumina iSeq 100. The published analysis was carried out like this. Non-productive sequences were filtered out, and CDR3s that did not start with C, did not end with F or W, or were shorter than 7 amino acids were discarded. Antigen-specific clonotypes were identified with the MANAFEST web application by comparing peptide-stimulated wells with reference and other culture wells. An FDR below 0.05, an odds ratio above 5, and a productive frequency above 0.1% in at least two of three replicate wells were required for clones to be considered positive. A clonotype counted as cross-reactive if it showed significant expansion both in the SARS-CoV-2 spike wells and in at least one common cold coronavirus spike condition. Similarity between CDR3 sequences was evaluated in R version 3.6.1 using Levenshtein distances (stringdist) and unrooted phylogenetic trees (ape). TCRdb reanalyzed the raw reads on its own, using fastp at Q25 for trimming and MiXCR for clone calling, and kept in-frame beta chains. Every entry covers one CDR3 protein and lists the most common genes and DNA from its rows. TCRdb assigned the V and J calls; the authors' analysis was not used. This sample is represented by about 18,000 distinct CDR3 sequences; under 55% of them were singletons. In total, the top ten clones hold roughly a fifth of the sample.

With respect to this clonotype: Which antigen it targets is not known. Base qualities are missing; no much larger clone stands one base away.

The meaning of the sample's treatment or condition label: roughly 10-day PBMC culture with coronavirus spike peptide pools or control peptides (ViraFEST assay). The study used the ViraFEST assay, which expanded antigen-specific T cells with peptide pools and then identified expanded clonotypes by TCR sequencing. Negative nucleocapsid antibody tests before and after vaccination confirmed that the healthy vaccine recipients had no prior SARS-CoV-2 infection. More than 1.5 million PBMCs per well were cultured in IMDM with roughly 5% human AB serum and 8.5 to 10 IU/ml IL-2, plus 10 ug/ml peptide pools. Half of the culture medium was replaced with fresh IL-2-containing medium on days 3 and 7. After approximately 11 days of culture, CD4+ T cells were isolated by negative selection with the EasySep CD4+ T cell isolation kit. PBMCs were separated from whole blood using Ficoll-Paque Plus gradient centrifugation and then either used fresh or cryopreserved at -140C. Each culture condition was generally run in triplicate wells.

The chain uses TRBV12-3 or TRBV12-4 and TRBJ2-3; the D gene is perhaps TRBD1 or TRBD2, as each covers 6 bases. Source: CD4+ T cells from blood, cultured in vitro, taken before SARS-CoV-2 vaccination. The source of this sequence is a human donor who received a COVID-19 vaccine. The DNA reads as follows: TGTGCCAGCAGTTTAGCGGGGGGCACCACCACAGATACGCAGTATTTT. Translated, it reads CASSLAGGTTTDTQYF.